Below, 12 T cell receptor beta chains from the same sample are listed, as sequenced in a study of T cell responses to AZD1222 COVID-19 vaccine (dated by TCRdb to the early 2020s). The time point label, as the study defines it: about 28 days (+/-7) after the second vaccine dose. Receptor libraries were prepared by the immunoSEQ multiplex PCR assay. The table was pulled from immuneACCESS by TCRdb, which kept in-frame rearrangements only. Such tables lose some clones; where checked, under half of the loss comes from unresolved V genes, and the rest has no known cause. In this sample the table shows about 150,000 clones, about 86% of which occur a single time. Of the sample, about 4.9% is held by the ten largest clones. Here the sequenced sample was peripheral blood, taken 28 days after the second AZD1222 dose. The origin of the receptors is an adult who received the AZD1222 COVID-19 vaccine.

The genes are TRBV11-2 and TRBJ2-7; D remains unclear. Trimming took off 4 bases at V and 2 bases at J, with 12 bases between the two ends. The CDR3 is 14 amino acids. Germline V gene sequence: CDR1 SGHAT, CDR2 FQNNGV. The CDR3 DNA reads TGTGCCAGCAGCTCCATCCAAGCTCCCTACGAGCAGTACTTC. This gives the protein CASSSIQAPYEQYF.

This chain uses TRBV18 with TRBJ1-4; D perhaps matches TRBD1 (5 bases). Trimming left V 6 bases short and J 5 bases short, with 10 bases between. This CDR3 has 13 residues. Germline V gene sequence: CDR1 KGHSH, CDR2 LQKENI. DNA of the CDR3: TGTGCCAGCTCGGCACAGGAGAATGAAAAACTGTTTTTT. Translated: CASSAQENEKLFF.

The V and J genes are TRBV5-4 and TRBJ2-2; 10 bases fit TRBD2. The length of the CDR3 is 17 residues. V gave up 4 bases and J gave up 4 bases; unmatched junction bases: 10. Per germline, CDR1 SGHNT and CDR2 YYREEE (reference sequence). CDR3 sequence (DNA): TGTGCCAGCAGCCCATTGAATGAGCGGGGGGGCACCGGGGAGCTGTTTTTT. Translating gives CASSPLNERGGTGELFF.

The V and J genes are TRBV7-9 and TRBJ2-3; 8 nucleotides match TRBD2. This CDR3 has 15 residues. V was clipped by 1 base and J by 2 bases; unmatched bases: 2. Germline CDR1 and CDR2: SEHNR and FQNEAQ (reference sequence). The CDR3 protein is CASSLGGGTTDTQYF. The CDR3 region has the DNA TGTGCCAGCAGCTTAGGCGGGGGGACCACAGATACGCAGTATTTT.

The table lists this clone with a count of one. J is TRBJ1-1 and V is TRBV11-3; D remains unclear. Deletions cut 4 bases from V and 8 bases from J, with 8 bases between. Germline V lookup: CDR1 SGHNT, CDR2 YENEEA. The CDR3 has 11 residues. Written as DNA, the CDR3 is TGTGCCAGCAGCTCTGGAAAGGAAGCTTTCTTT. Its protein is CASSSGKEAFF.

Only one count was recorded for this clone. The chain joins TRBV18 to TRBJ2-1; 9 bases are a match to TRBD1. In germline, CDR1 is KGHSH, CDR2 LQKENI. V shed 6 bases, J shed 9 bases, and the junction held 15 bases outside the gene matches. This CDR3 contains 16 residues. The CDR3 region is CASSPTGTGLGGEQFF. CDR3 bases: TGTGCCAGCTCGCCAACCGGGACAGGGTTGGGAGGTGAGCAGTTCTTC.

The chain employs TRBV6-1 and TRBJ1-2, with D unresolved. The ends were cut back, 2 bases at V and 7 bases at J, with 11 bases in the middle. CDR1 is MNHNS and CDR2 is SASEGT in the germline V gene. This CDR3 region has 13 residues. The CDR3 region is CASSETPSGGYTF. CDR3 in DNA: TGTGCCAGCAGTGAAACCCCCTCCGGTGGCTACACCTTC.

The V call is TRBV7-2, the J call TRBJ2-5, with D maybe TRBD1 (5 bases). The V end lost 3 bases, the J end lost 5 bases, and 10 bases lay between the germline ends. The CDR3 sequence is 13 residues long. The germline V gene has CDR1 SGHTA and CDR2 FQGNSA. As DNA, the CDR3 is TGTGCCAGCAGCTTCACCAGGGTTGAGACCCAGTACTTC. This codes for CASSFTRVETQYF.

The chain uses TRBV5-1 and TRBJ1-4, with D uncertain. Germline lookup yields CDR1 SGHRS and CDR2 YFSETQ. The CDR3 spans 13 residues. V was clipped by 1 base and J by 10 bases, with 11 bases between them. The CDR3, as DNA: TGCGCCAGCAGCTTGACCGGAGGAGGAAAACTGTTTTTT. Its protein is CASSLTGGGKLFF. Full variable domain (missing parts from reference TRBV5-1 and TRBJ1-4): KAGVTQTPRYLIKTRGQQVTLSCSPISGHRSVSWYQQTPGQGLQFLFEYFSETQRNKGNFPGRFSGRQFSNSRSEMNVSTLELGDSALYLCASSLTGGGKLFFGSGTQLSVL.

The genes are TRBV9 and TRBJ1-4, with 7 bases identical to TRBD1. CDR3 length: 14 residues. The germline V gene has CDR1 SGDLS and CDR2 YYNGEE. With 4 bases clipped from V and 8 bases from J, the junction kept 8 bases outside the gene matches. In DNA form, the CDR3 reads TGTGCCAGCAGCCCGGGACAGACCCTAGAAAAACTGTTTTTT. Translating gives CASSPGQTLEKLFF.

The chain employs TRBV28 and TRBJ2-5; TRBD1 agrees at 10 bases. J lost 5 bases, V lost 3 bases, and 9 bases had no gene match. Germline V CDR1 and CDR2: MDHEN, SYDVKM. This CDR3 contains 16 residues. This CDR3 is CASSLAGTGVVETQYF. The CDR3 DNA is TGTGCCAGCAGTTTGGCCGGGACAGGGGTTGTGGAGACCCAGTACTTC.

Here the CDR3 reads CASSFFLGGELFF. In DNA, the CDR3 is TGTGCCAGCAGTTTCTTTCTAGGCGGGGAGCTGTTTTTT. J is TRBJ2-2 and V is TRBV12-3 or TRBV12-4, with D hard to call. This CDR3 has 13 amino acids. Trimming removed 3 bases from V and 7 bases from J, with 9 bases in between.